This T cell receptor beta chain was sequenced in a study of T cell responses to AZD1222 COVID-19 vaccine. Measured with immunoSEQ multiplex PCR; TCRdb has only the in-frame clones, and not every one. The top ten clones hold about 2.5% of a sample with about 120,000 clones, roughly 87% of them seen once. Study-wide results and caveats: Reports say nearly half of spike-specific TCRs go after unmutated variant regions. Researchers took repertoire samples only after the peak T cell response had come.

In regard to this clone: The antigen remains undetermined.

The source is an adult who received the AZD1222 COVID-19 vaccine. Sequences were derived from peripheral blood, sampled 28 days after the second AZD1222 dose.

The CDR3 spells CASSREGDSYGYTF. CDR3 coding DNA: TGCGCCAGCAGCCGTGAGGGGGACAGTTATGGCTACACCTTC. V gene TRBV5-1 combines with J gene TRBJ1-2; 7 positions match TRBD1. V was pared by 4 bases and J by 5 bases, with 8 bases of the junction left unmatched. This CDR3 spans 14 amino acids. Looked up from germline, CDR1 is SGHRS and CDR2 is YFSETQ. Drawing the rest from reference TRBV5-1 and TRBJ1-2, the complete variable domain is KAGVTQTPRYLIKTRGQQVTLSCSPISGHRSVSWYQQTPGQGLQFLFEYFSETQRNKGNFPGRFSGRQFSNSRSEMNVSTLELGDSALYLCASSREGDSYGYTFGSGTRLTVV.